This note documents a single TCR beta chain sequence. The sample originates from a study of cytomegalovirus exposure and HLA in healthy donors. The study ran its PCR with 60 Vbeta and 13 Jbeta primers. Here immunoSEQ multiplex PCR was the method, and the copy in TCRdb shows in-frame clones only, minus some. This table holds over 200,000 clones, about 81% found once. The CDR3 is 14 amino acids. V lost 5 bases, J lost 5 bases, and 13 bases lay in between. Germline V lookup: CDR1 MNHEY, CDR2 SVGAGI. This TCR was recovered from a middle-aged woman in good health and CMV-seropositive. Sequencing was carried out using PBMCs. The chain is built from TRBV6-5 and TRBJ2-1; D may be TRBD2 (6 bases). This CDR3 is CASSAGTADNEQFF. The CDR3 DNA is TGTGCCAGCAGTGCCGGGACTGCCGACAATGAGCAGTTCTTC.